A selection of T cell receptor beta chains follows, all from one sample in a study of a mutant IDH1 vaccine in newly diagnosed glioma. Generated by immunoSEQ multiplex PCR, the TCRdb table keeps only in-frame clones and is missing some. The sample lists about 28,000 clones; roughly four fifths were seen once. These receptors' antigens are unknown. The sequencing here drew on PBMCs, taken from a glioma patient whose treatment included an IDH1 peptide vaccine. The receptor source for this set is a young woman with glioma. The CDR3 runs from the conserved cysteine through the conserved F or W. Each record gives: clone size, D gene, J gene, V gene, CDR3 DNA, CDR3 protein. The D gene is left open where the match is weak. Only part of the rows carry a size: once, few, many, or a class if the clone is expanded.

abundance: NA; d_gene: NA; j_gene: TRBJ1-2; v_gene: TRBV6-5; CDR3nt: TGTGCCAGCAGTTCCGGGGGCGACGGCTACACCTTC; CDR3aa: CASSSGGDGYTF
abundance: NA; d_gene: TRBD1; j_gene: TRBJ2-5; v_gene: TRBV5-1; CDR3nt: TGCGCCAGCAGCTTGGACGTCTACAGGGGACGGGAGACCCAGTACTTC; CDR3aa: CASSLDVYRGRETQYF
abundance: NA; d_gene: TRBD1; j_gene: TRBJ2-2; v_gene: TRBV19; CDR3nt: TGTGCCAGTAGTTACAGGGGTGTCGGGGAGCTGTTTTTT; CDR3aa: CASSYRGVGELFF
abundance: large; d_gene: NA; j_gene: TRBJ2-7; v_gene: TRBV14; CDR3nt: TGTGCCACCGGGGAGACGTCCTACGAGCAGTACTTC; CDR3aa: CATGETSYEQYF
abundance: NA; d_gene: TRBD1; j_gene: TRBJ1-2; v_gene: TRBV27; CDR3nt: TGTGCCAGCAGCCACAGGGGACAACTCTATGGCTACACCTTC; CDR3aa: CASSHRGQLYGYTF
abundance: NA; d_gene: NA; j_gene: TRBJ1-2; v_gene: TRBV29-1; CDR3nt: TGCAGCGTAGAGGACACGAGCTATGGCTACACCTTC; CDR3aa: CSVEDTSYGYTF
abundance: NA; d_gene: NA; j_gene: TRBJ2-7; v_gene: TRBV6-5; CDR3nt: TGTGCCAGCAGTTCCTCAGGGCTCGGCTACGAGCAGTACTTC; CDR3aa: CASSSSGLGYEQYF
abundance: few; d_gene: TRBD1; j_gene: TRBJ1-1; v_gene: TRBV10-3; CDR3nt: TGTGCCATCAGTGAGTCTCGGGACAGGGGGCTATTGACTGAAGCTTTCTTT; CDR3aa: CAISESRDRGLLTEAFF
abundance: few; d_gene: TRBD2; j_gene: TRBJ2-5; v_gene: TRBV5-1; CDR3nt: TGCGCCAGCAGCTTAATTGCGGGGGGGCTCGAGACCCAGTACTTC; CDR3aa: CASSLIAGGLETQYF
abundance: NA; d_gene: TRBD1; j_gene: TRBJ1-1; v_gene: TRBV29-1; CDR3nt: TGCAGCGTTGCTTACGGCAGGGGGGCTGAAGCTTTCTTT; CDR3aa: CSVAYGRGAEAFF
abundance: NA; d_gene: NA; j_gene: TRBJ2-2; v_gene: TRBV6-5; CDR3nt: TGTGCCAGCAGTTACTCGAAACAAAACACCGGGGAGCTGTTTTTT; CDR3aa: CASSYSKQNTGELFF
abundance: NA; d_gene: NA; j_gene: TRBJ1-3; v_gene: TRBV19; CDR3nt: TGTGCCAGTAGTATGTATGGAGACACCATATATTTT; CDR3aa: CASSMYGDTIYF
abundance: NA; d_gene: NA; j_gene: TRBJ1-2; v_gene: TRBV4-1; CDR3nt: TGCGCCAGCAGCCAAGATGGCCGGCTCTATGGCTACACCTTC; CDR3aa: CASSQDGRLYGYTF
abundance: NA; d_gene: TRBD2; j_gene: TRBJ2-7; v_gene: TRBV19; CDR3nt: TGTGCCAGTAGTATAGTCCCCACTAGCGGCGAGCAGTACTTC; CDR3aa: CASSIVPTSGEQYF
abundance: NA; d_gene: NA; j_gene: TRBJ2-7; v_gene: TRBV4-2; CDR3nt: TGTGCCAGCAGCCAAGCGGGGCAGGGAGACGAGCAGTACTTC; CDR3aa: CASSQAGQGDEQYF
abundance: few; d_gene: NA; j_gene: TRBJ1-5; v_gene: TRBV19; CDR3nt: TGTGCCAGTAGTTCGCAGGGGAACCAGCCCCAGCATTTT; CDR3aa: CASSSQGNQPQHF
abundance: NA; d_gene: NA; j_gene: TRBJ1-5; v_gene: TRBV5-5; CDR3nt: TGTGCCAGCAGCCCTGAGGGGGGGCTGAGTCAGCCCCAGCATTTT; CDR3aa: CASSPEGGLSQPQHF
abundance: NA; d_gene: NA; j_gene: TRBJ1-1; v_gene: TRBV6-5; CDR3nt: TGTGCCAGCAGTTACTCCCGGACAAACACTGAAGCTTTCTTT; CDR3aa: CASSYSRTNTEAFF
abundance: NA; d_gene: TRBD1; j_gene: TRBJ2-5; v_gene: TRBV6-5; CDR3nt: TGTGCCAGCAGTTATTCCGGGACAGGGCAAGAGACCCAGTACTTC; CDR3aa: CASSYSGTGQETQYF
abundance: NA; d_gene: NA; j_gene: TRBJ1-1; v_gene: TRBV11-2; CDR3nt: TGTGCCAGCAGCTCGCACAGGGTTAGGTACACTGAAGCTTTCTTT; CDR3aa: CASSSHRVRYTEAFF
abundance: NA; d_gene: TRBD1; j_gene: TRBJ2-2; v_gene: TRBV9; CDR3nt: TGTGCCAGCAGCGAAGGGACAGGGTTCACCGGGGAGCTGTTTTTT; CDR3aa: CASSEGTGFTGELFF
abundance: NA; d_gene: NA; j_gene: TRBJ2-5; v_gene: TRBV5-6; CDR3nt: TGTGCCAGCAGCTTGGCCATGGAGACCCAGTACTTC; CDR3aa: CASSLAMETQYF
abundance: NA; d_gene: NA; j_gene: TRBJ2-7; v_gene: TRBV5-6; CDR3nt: TGTGCCAGCAGCTTGGGAGGCTACGAGCAGTACTTC; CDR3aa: CASSLGGYEQYF
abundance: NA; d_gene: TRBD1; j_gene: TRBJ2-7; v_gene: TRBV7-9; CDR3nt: TGTGCCAGCAGCCCACAGGGGGCCTCCTACGAGCAGTACTTC; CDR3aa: CASSPQGASYEQYF
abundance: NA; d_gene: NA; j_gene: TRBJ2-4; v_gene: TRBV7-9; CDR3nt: TGTGCCAGCAGCTTAGCTGGGACCTCCAAATTTGGTCAGTACTTC; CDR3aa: CASSLAGTSKFGQYF
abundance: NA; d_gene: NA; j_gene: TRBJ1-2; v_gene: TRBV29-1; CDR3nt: TGCAGCGTTGGGACGGACTCCGGCTATGGCTACACCTTC; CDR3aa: CSVGTDSGYGYTF
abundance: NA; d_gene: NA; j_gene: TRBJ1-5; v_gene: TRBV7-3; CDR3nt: TGTGCCAGCAGCCTCCGGGGTCAGCCCCAGCATTTT; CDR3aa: CASSLRGQPQHF
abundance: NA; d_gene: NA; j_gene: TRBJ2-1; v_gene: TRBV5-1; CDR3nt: TGCGCCATCCCCTGGGGGAATGAGCAGTTCTTC; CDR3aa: CAIPWGNEQFF
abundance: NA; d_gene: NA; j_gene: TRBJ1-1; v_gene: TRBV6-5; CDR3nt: TGTGCCAGCAGTTACGTAGGGAGGGTTGAAGCTTTCTTT; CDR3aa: CASSYVGRVEAFF
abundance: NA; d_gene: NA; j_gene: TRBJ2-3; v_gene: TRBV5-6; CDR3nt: TGTGCCAGCAGCTCTGAGGGGGGTAACAGCACAGATACGCAGTATTTT; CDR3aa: CASSSEGGNSTDTQYF
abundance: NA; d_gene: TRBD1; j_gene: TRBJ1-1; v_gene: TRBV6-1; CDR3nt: TGTGCCAGCAGTTTCACCGGACAGGGTGAAGCTTTCTTT; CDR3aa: CASSFTGQGEAFF
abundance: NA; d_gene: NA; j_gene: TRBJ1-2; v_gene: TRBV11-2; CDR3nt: TGTGCCAGCAGCTTAGAGGGCAGCCTCTATGGCTACACCTTC; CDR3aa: CASSLEGSLYGYTF
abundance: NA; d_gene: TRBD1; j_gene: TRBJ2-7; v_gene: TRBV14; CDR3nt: TGTGCCAGCAGCCAAGTTCCGGGTCTGGCAGGGGGCGCATCCTCCTACGAGCAGTACTTC; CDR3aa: CASSQVPGLAGGASSYEQYF